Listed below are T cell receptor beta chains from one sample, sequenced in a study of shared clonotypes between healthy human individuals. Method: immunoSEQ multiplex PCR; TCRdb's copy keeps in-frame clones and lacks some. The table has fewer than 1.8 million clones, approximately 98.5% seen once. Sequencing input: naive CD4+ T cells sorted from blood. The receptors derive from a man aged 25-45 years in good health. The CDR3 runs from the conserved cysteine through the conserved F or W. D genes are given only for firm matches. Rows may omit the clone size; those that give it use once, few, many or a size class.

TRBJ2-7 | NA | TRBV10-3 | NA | CAISPREHNSYEQYF | TGTGCCATCAGTCCCCGGGAGCATAACTCCTACGAGCAGTACTTC
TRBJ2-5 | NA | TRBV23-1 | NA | CASSYHRVPHF | TGCGCCAGCAGCTACCACAGGGTCCCGCACTTC
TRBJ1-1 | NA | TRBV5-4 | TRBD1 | CASSSIGGPPGQGEPFF | TGTGCCAGCAGCTCGATTGGTGGCCCCCCGGGACAGGGTGAACCTTTCTTT
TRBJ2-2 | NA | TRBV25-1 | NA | CASSESQGGTGELFF | TGTGCCAGCAGTGAGTCACAGGGTGGCACCGGGGAGCTGTTTTTT
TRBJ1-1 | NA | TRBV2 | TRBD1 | CASIRQGEAFF | TGTGCCAGCATCAGACAGGGGGAAGCTTTCTTT
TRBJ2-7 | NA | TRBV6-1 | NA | CASSELLLRGFGSYEQYF | TGTGCCAGCAGTGAACTCCTTCTCCGAGGGTTTGGGTCCTACGAGCAGTACTTC
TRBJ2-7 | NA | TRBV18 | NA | CASSPLDEQYF | TGTGCCAGCTCACCACTTGACGAGCAGTACTTC
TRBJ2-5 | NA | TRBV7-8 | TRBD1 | CASRQIRDREETQYF | TGTGCCAGCAGGCAGATCCGGGACAGGGAGGAGACCCAGTACTTC
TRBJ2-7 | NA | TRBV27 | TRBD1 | CASSPTGRYEQYF | TGTGCCAGCAGTCCGACAGGGCGATACGAGCAGTACTTC
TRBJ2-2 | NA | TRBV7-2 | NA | CASSLLETGELFF | TGTGCCAGCAGCTTACTGGAGACCGGGGAGCTGTTTTTT
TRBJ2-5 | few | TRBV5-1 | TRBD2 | CASSWGLADQETQYF | TGCGCCAGCAGCTGGGGACTAGCGGACCAAGAGACCCAGTACTTC
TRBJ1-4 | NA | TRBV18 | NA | CASSPSRVNEKLFF | TGTGCCAGCTCACCGTCGAGGGTTAACGAAAAACTGTTTTTT
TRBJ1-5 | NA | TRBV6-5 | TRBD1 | CASRGPGQENQPQHF | TGTGCCAGCAGAGGACCGGGACAGGAAAATCAGCCCCAGCATTTT
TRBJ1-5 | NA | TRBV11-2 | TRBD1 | CASSPDRVHVGYQPQHF | TGTGCCAGCAGCCCCGACAGGGTTCACGTCGGGTATCAGCCCCAGCATTTT
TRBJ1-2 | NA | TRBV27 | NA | CASRRTAGGYGYTF | TGTGCCAGCCGTCGGACCGCCGGGGGCTATGGCTACACCTTC
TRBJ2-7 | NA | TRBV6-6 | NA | CASSYQSRMALEQYF | TGTGCCAGCAGTTACCAGAGTCGAATGGCCCTCGAGCAGTACTTC
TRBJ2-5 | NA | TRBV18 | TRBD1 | CASSPQTGIQETQYF | TGTGCCAGCTCACCACAGACAGGGATACAAGAGACCCAGTACTTC
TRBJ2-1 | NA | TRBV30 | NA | CACVIQNSNEQFF | TGTGCCTGTGTGATACAGAATTCGAATGAGCAGTTCTTC
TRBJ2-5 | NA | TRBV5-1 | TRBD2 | CASSLGSGTETQYF | TGCGCCAGCAGCTTGGGCAGCGGGACTGAGACCCAGTACTTC
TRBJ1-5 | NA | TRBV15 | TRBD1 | CATTLGQGTNQPQHF | TGTGCCACCACCCTAGGACAGGGGACTAATCAGCCCCAGCATTTT
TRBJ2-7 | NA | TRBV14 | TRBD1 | CASSRPTGSLLEQYF | TGTGCCAGCAGCCGCCCGACAGGGTCTTTACTCGAGCAGTACTTC
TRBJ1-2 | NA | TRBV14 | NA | CASSRAGAPLGGYTF | TGTGCCAGCAGCCGTGCGGGGGCTCCTTTGGGTGGCTACACCTTC
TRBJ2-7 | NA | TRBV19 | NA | CASSMSFFNEQYF | TGTGCCAGTAGTATGAGTTTTTTCAACGAGCAGTACTTC
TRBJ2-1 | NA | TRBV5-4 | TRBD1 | CASKTGADYNEQFF | TGTGCCAGCAAAACAGGGGCTGACTACAATGAGCAGTTCTTC
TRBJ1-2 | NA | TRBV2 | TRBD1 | CASSEAKDRGLRYGYTF | TGTGCCAGCAGTGAAGCGAAGGACAGGGGGCTTCGGTATGGCTACACCTTC
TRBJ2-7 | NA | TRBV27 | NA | CASSFGRAFNEQYF | TGTGCCAGCAGTTTCGGCAGGGCGTTCAACGAGCAGTACTTC
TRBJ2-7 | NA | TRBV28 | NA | CASSLSVIRGLISYEQYF | TGTGCCAGCAGTCTCTCGGTCATCCGGGGATTGATATCCTACGAGCAGTACTTC
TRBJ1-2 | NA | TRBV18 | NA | CASSLSDRADSGYTF | TGTGCCAGCTCGCTTTCTGACCGGGCGGATTCTGGCTACACCTTC
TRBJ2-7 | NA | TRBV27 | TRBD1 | CASRPRTGNDGYEQYF | TGTGCCAGCAGGCCGCGGACAGGTAACGATGGCTACGAGCAGTACTTC
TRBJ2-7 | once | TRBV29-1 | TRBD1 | CSFLRQGAYEQYF | TGCAGCTTTCTGAGACAGGGAGCCTACGAGCAGTACTTC
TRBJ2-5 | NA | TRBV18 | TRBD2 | CASSPPTPRSGVRTKTQYF | TGTGCCAGCTCCCCACCTACTCCACGTAGCGGGGTAAGGACAAAGACCCAGTACTTC
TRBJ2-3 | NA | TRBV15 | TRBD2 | CATSARGGRVADTQYF | TGTGCCACCAGCGCCCGTGGCGGGAGAGTCGCAGATACGCAGTATTTT
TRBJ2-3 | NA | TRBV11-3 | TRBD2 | CASSLGGLVADTQYF | TGTGCCAGCAGCTTGGGGGGACTAGTCGCAGATACGCAGTATTTT
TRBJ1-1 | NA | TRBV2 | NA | CASSEVPIGAFF | TGTGCCAGCAGTGAAGTACCCATTGGAGCTTTCTTT
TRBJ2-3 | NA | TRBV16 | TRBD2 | CASSQYAGVLTDTQYF | TGTGCCAGCAGCCAATATGCGGGAGTGCTAACAGATACGCAGTATTTT
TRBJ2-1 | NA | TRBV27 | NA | CASSTKGVRQFF | TGTGCCAGCAGTACAAAGGGAGTCAGGCAGTTCTTC
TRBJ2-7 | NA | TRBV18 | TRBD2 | CASSPRIIGGSSYEQYF | TGTGCCAGCTCACCACGGATAATCGGGGGGAGCTCCTACGAGCAGTACTTC
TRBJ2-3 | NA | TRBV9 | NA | CASSADVGTQYF | TGTGCCAGCAGCGCGGACGTCGGTACGCAGTATTTT
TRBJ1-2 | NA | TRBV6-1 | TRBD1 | CASIQGARGGYTF | TGTGCCAGCATTCAGGGGGCGCGAGGAGGCTACACCTTC
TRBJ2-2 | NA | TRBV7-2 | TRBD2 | CASSFGGGSGTGELFF | TGTGCCAGCAGCTTCGGTGGCGGGAGCGGCACCGGGGAGCTGTTTTTT
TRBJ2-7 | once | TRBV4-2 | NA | CASSQEVGPYEQYF | TGTGCCAGCAGCCAAGAGGTCGGACCTTACGAGCAGTACTTC